This is a list of T cell receptor beta chains from one sample in a study of TIL therapy for anti-PD-1-resistant metastatic lung cancer. The repertoire was sequenced with immunoSEQ multiplex PCR; TCRdb's copy has only in-frame clones and lacks some. The sample contains about 60,000 clones, around 68% of which appear only once. The sample was blood, taken at baseline. These TCRs come from a person between 30 and 80 years old with non-small cell lung cancer. The CDR3 runs from the conserved cysteine through the conserved F or W. Fields, in order: CDR3 length, J gene, V gene, CDR3 protein.

len: 14
j_gene: TRBJ2-1
v_gene: TRBV4-2
CDR3aa: CASSQGRTNNEQFF

len: 14
j_gene: TRBJ2-7
v_gene: TRBV5-1
CDR3aa: CASSLTGASYEQYF

len: 15
j_gene: TRBJ1-5
v_gene: TRBV5-1
CDR3aa: CASSKGGGFGQPQHF

len: 17
j_gene: TRBJ2-3
v_gene: TRBV10-3
CDR3aa: CAISESTGTSGTDTQYF

len: 13
j_gene: TRBJ1-1
v_gene: TRBV14
CDR3aa: CASSQQGIAEAFF

len: 16
j_gene: TRBJ2-2
v_gene: TRBV4-2
CDR3aa: CASSEPERTNTGELFF

len: 14
j_gene: TRBJ2-7
v_gene: TRBV5-5
CDR3aa: CASSSMGRGYEQYF

len: 14
j_gene: TRBJ2-3
v_gene: TRBV30
CDR3aa: CAWSGAGGVDTQYF

len: 21
j_gene: TRBJ2-1
v_gene: TRBV2
CDR3aa: CASSAAGTGGTDNVSYNEQFF

len: 13
j_gene: TRBJ1-2
v_gene: TRBV6-6
CDR3aa: CASTGQPALGYTF

len: 15
j_gene: TRBJ2-1
v_gene: TRBV11-3
CDR3aa: CASSLFGGSYNEQFF

len: 14
j_gene: TRBJ1-2
v_gene: TRBV4-1
CDR3aa: CASSQDRSGIGYTF

len: 13
j_gene: TRBJ1-2
v_gene: TRBV5-1
CDR3aa: CASSFSVGYGYTF

len: 15
j_gene: TRBJ2-5
v_gene: TRBV2
CDR3aa: CASSEEGQGAETQYF

len: 15
j_gene: TRBJ2-7
v_gene: TRBV27
CDR3aa: CASSPDLAGMYEQYF

len: 15
j_gene: TRBJ2-1
v_gene: TRBV5-1
CDR3aa: CASSWSGPSYNEQFF

len: 14
j_gene: TRBJ2-3
v_gene: TRBV5-1
CDR3aa: CASSLGLITDTQYF

len: 16
j_gene: TRBJ2-2
v_gene: TRBV7-8
CDR3aa: CASSSRAGFNTGELFF

len: 13
j_gene: TRBJ2-2
v_gene: TRBV7-7
CDR3aa: CASSPRIGGELFF

len: 11
j_gene: TRBJ1-1
v_gene: TRBV6-5
CDR3aa: CASRSAGEAFF

len: 15
j_gene: TRBJ1-2
v_gene: TRBV18
CDR3aa: CASSPPGPEQGGYTF

len: 15
j_gene: TRBJ2-7
v_gene: TRBV27
CDR3aa: CASSFIGPGPYEQYF

len: 14
j_gene: TRBJ2-7
v_gene: TRBV5-1
CDR3aa: CASSPQGQGYEQYF

len: 14
j_gene: TRBJ1-2
v_gene: TRBV10-3
CDR3aa: CAISESAGGDGYTF

len: 15
j_gene: TRBJ2-3
v_gene: TRBV28
CDR3aa: CASSLTIGTVDTQYF

len: 15
j_gene: TRBJ1-1
v_gene: TRBV5-1
CDR3aa: CASTVTGGGNTEAFF

len: 16
j_gene: TRBJ2-7
v_gene: TRBV5-4
CDR3aa: CASSLTRDAAAYEQYF